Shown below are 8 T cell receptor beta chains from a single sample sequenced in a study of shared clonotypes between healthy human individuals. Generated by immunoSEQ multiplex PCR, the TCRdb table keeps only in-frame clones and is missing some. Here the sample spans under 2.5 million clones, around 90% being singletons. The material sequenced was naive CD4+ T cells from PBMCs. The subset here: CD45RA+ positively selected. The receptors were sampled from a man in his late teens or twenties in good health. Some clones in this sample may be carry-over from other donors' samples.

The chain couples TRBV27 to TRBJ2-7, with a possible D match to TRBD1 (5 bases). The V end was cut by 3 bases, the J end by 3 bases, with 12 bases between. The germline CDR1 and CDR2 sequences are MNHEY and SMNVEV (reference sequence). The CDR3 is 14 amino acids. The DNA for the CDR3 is TGTGCCAGCAGTTTTTCAGGGCCCCTCTACGAGCAGTACTTC. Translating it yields CASSFSGPLYEQYF.

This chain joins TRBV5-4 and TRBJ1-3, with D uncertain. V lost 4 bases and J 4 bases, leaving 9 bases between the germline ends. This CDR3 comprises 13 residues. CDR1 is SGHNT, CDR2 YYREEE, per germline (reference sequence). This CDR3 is CASSLSPGNTIYF. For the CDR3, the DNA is TGTGCCAGCAGCCTTTCACCCGGAAACACCATATATTTT.

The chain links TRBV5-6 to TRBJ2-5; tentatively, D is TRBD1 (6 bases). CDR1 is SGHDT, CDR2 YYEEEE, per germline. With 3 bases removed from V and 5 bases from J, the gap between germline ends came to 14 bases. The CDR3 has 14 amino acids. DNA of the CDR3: TGTGCCAGCAGCTCACAGGGACGAGTGGAGACCCAGTACTTC. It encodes CASSSQGRVETQYF.

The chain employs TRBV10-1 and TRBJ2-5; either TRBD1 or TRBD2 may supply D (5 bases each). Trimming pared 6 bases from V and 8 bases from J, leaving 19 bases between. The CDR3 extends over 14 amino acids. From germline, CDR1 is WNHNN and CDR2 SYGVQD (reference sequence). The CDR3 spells CASSESGSQDTQYF. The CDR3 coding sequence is TGCGCCAGCAGCGAATCAGGGAGTCAGGATACCCAGTACTTC.

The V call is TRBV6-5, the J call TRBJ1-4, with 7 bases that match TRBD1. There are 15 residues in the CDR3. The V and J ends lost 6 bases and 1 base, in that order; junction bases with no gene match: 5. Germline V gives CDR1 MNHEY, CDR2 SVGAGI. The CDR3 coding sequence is TGTGCCAGCAGCAACAGGGGATTAACTAATGAAAAACTGTTTTTT. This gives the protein CASSNRGLTNEKLFF.

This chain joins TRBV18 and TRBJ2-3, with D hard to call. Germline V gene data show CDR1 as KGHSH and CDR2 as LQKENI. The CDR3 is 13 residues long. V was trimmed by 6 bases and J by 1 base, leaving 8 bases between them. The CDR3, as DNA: TGTGCCAGCTCGTCCGCGGGCACAGATACGCAGTATTTT. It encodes CASSSAGTDTQYF.

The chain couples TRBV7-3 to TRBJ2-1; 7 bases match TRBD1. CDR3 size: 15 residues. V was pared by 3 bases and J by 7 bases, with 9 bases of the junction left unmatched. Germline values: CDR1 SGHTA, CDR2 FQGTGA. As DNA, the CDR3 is TGTGCCAGCAGCTTTAGTGACAGGGCTTGGAATGAGCAGTTCTTC. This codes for CASSFSDRAWNEQFF.

As DNA, the CDR3 is TGTGCCAGTAGTCACGCCTTGCCGGGAGGCACAGATACGCAGTATTTT. Amino acid sequence: CASSHALPGGTDTQYF. The gene calls are TRBV19 and TRBJ2-3; a weak D match, TRBD2 (6 bases). The CDR3 totals 16 residues. Germline V lookup: CDR1 LNHDA, CDR2 SQIVND (reference sequence). The ends were cut back, 5 bases at V and 1 base at J, with 16 bases in the middle.